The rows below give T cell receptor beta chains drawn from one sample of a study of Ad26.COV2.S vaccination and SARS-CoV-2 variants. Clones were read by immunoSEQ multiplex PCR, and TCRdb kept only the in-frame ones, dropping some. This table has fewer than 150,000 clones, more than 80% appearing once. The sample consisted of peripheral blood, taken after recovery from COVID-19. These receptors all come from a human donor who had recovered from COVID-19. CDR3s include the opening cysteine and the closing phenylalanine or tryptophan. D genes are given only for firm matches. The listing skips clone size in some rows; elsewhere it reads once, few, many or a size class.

CDR3aa: CASSLFPSGQALAGELFF; CDR3nt: TGTGCCAGCAGCTTATTCCCCTCGGGACAGGCGCTCGCCGGGGAGCTGTTTTTT; d_gene: TRBD1; abundance: -; j_gene: TRBJ2-2; v_gene: TRBV7-2
CDR3aa: CASGLGGNTEAFF; CDR3nt: TGTGCCAGCGGACTGGGTGGGAACACTGAAGCTTTCTTT; d_gene: -; abundance: -; j_gene: TRBJ1-1; v_gene: TRBV5-6
CDR3aa: CASSLWSRRTNSPLHF; CDR3nt: TGTGCCAGCAGTTTATGGTCCCGGAGGACTAATTCACCCCTCCACTTT; d_gene: -; abundance: -; j_gene: TRBJ1-6; v_gene: TRBV28
CDR3aa: CASRPRGNYGYTF; CDR3nt: TGTGCCAGCAGACCCCGGGGCAACTATGGCTACACCTTC; d_gene: -; abundance: -; j_gene: TRBJ1-2; v_gene: TRBV27
CDR3aa: CASSNRDTYGYTF; CDR3nt: TGTGCCAGTAGTAACCGGGATACATATGGCTACACCTTC; d_gene: -; abundance: -; j_gene: TRBJ1-2; v_gene: TRBV19
CDR3aa: CASSYRTGGSYGYTF; CDR3nt: TGTGCCAGCAGTTATCGGACAGGGGGTAGTTATGGCTACACCTTC; d_gene: TRBD1; abundance: -; j_gene: TRBJ1-2; v_gene: TRBV6-2/TRBV6-3
CDR3aa: CSVARPGDSSEQYF; CDR3nt: TGCAGCGTCGCCCGTCCGGGGGATTCTAGCGAGCAGTACTTC; d_gene: -; abundance: -; j_gene: TRBJ2-7; v_gene: TRBV29-1
CDR3aa: CASSIGGAKTEAFF; CDR3nt: TGTGCCAGTAGTATCGGGGGGGCTAAAACTGAAGCTTTCTTT; d_gene: -; abundance: -; j_gene: TRBJ1-1; v_gene: TRBV19
CDR3aa: CASTRGTGGSYNSPLHF; CDR3nt: TGTGCCAGCACCCGAGGGACAGGGGGGTCCTATAATTCACCCCTCCACTTT; d_gene: TRBD1; abundance: -; j_gene: TRBJ1-6; v_gene: TRBV5-5
CDR3aa: CASRSGASTDTQYF; CDR3nt: TGTGCCAGCAGAAGCGGGGCTAGCACAGATACGCAGTATTTT; d_gene: TRBD2; abundance: -; j_gene: TRBJ2-3; v_gene: TRBV9
CDR3aa: CASSKRSGGWDGYTF; CDR3nt: TGTGCCAGCAGTAAGAGATCAGGGGGCTGGGATGGCTACACCTTC; d_gene: TRBD1; abundance: -; j_gene: TRBJ1-2; v_gene: TRBV6-5
CDR3aa: CATSAHSGLAGNQETQYF; CDR3nt: TGTGCCACCAGTGCCCACTCTGGACTAGCGGGAAACCAAGAGACCCAGTACTTC; d_gene: TRBD2; abundance: -; j_gene: TRBJ2-5; v_gene: TRBV24-1
CDR3aa: CATSRDVGSGNTIYF; CDR3nt: TGTGCCACCAGCAGAGATGTCGGCTCTGGAAACACCATATATTTT; d_gene: -; abundance: once; j_gene: TRBJ1-3; v_gene: TRBV15
CDR3aa: CASSSGGATEAFF; CDR3nt: TGTGCCAGCAGTTCGGGGGGCGCGACTGAAGCTTTCTTT; d_gene: -; abundance: -; j_gene: TRBJ1-1; v_gene: TRBV6-2/TRBV6-3
CDR3aa: CASSPAGQGVGSYGYTF; CDR3nt: TGTGCCAGCTCTCCGGCGGGACAGGGGGTAGGAAGCTATGGCTACACCTTC; d_gene: TRBD1; abundance: -; j_gene: TRBJ1-2; v_gene: TRBV18
CDR3aa: CSASEGLPQHF; CDR3nt: TGCAGTGCTAGTGAAGGGCTTCCCCAGCATTTT; d_gene: -; abundance: -; j_gene: TRBJ1-5; v_gene: TRBV20-1
CDR3aa: CASNLRVRETQYF; CDR3nt: TGTGCCAGCAACCTCAGAGTGAGAGAGACCCAGTACTTC; d_gene: -; abundance: -; j_gene: TRBJ2-5; v_gene: TRBV28
CDR3aa: CATQDRTTDTQYF; CDR3nt: TGTGCCACCCAGGACAGAACCACAGATACGCAGTATTTT; d_gene: -; abundance: -; j_gene: TRBJ2-3; v_gene: TRBV15
CDR3aa: CASSLVVISPSKETQYF; CDR3nt: TGTGCCAGCAGCTTAGTTGTGATATCTCCCTCCAAAGAGACCCAGTACTTC; d_gene: -; abundance: -; j_gene: TRBJ2-5; v_gene: TRBV7-2
CDR3aa: CASSVWASGGGNSGANVLTF; CDR3nt: TGTGCCAGCAGCGTTTGGGCTTCAGGCGGGGGGAACTCTGGGGCCAACGTCCTGACTTTC; d_gene: TRBD2; abundance: once; j_gene: TRBJ2-6; v_gene: TRBV9
CDR3aa: CATSDYMVHEQFF; CDR3nt: TGTGCCACCAGTGATTATATGGTGCATGAGCAGTTCTTC; d_gene: -; abundance: -; j_gene: TRBJ2-1; v_gene: TRBV24-1
CDR3aa: CASRFSGELFF; CDR3nt: TGTGCCAGCCGATTCTCCGGGGAGCTGTTTTTT; d_gene: -; abundance: -; j_gene: TRBJ2-2; v_gene: TRBV11-2
CDR3aa: CASPLVRAGYTF; CDR3nt: TGTGCCAGCCCCCTAGTAAGGGCCGGCTACACCTTC; d_gene: -; abundance: -; j_gene: TRBJ1-2; v_gene: TRBV6-7
CDR3aa: CASSLSVGAYEQYF; CDR3nt: TGCGCCAGCAGCTTGTCTGTCGGGGCCTACGAGCAGTACTTC; d_gene: -; abundance: -; j_gene: TRBJ2-7; v_gene: TRBV5-1
CDR3aa: CASTGGRGRDSPLHF; CDR3nt: TGTGCCAGTACAGGGGGAAGAGGAAGAGATTCACCCCTCCACTTT; d_gene: TRBD1; abundance: -; j_gene: TRBJ1-6; v_gene: TRBV28
CDR3aa: CASSKQETQYF; CDR3nt: TGTGCCAGCAGTAAACAAGAGACCCAGTACTTC; d_gene: -; abundance: -; j_gene: TRBJ2-5; v_gene: TRBV12-3/TRBV12-4
CDR3aa: CASRRISGGRYNEQFF; CDR3nt: TGTGCCAGCAGACGGATCAGCGGGGGGCGTTACAATGAGCAGTTCTTC; d_gene: TRBD2; abundance: -; j_gene: TRBJ2-1; v_gene: TRBV28
CDR3aa: CASSLTGANTGELFF; CDR3nt: TGCGCCAGCAGCCTTACAGGGGCGAACACCGGGGAGCTGTTTTTT; d_gene: TRBD1; abundance: -; j_gene: TRBJ2-2; v_gene: TRBV5-1
CDR3aa: CASSWGTGGYGYTF; CDR3nt: TGTGCCAGCAGTTGGGGGACAGGGGGATATGGCTACACCTTC; d_gene: TRBD1; abundance: few; j_gene: TRBJ1-2; v_gene: TRBV6-6
CDR3aa: CASSATGGREKLFF; CDR3nt: TGTGCCAGCAGCGCTACAGGGGGGAGAGAAAAACTGTTTTTT; d_gene: TRBD1; abundance: once; j_gene: TRBJ1-4; v_gene: TRBV5-4
CDR3aa: CASSTDKTVPRELFF; CDR3nt: TGTGCCAGTAGTACGGATAAGACCGTACCCCGGGAGCTGTTTTTT; d_gene: -; abundance: -; j_gene: TRBJ2-2; v_gene: TRBV19
CDR3aa: CASSEFGAANTEAFF; CDR3nt: TGTGCCAGCAGTGAATTCGGGGCAGCGAACACTGAGGCTTTCTTT; d_gene: -; abundance: -; j_gene: TRBJ1-1; v_gene: TRBV6-1
CDR3aa: CASSYSGEAFF; CDR3nt: TGTGCCAGCAGTTACAGTGGTGAAGCTTTCTTT; d_gene: -; abundance: once; j_gene: TRBJ1-1; v_gene: TRBV6-5
CDR3aa: CASSPTGNTEAFF; CDR3nt: TGCGCCAGCAGCCCTACAGGGAACACTGAAGCTTTCTTT; d_gene: -; abundance: -; j_gene: TRBJ1-1; v_gene: TRBV4-1